The clone carrying this T cell receptor beta chain came up a few times. Its antigen is still unknown. Germline-derived CDR1 and CDR2 are MNHNS and SASEGT. This CDR3 region has 15 residues. V dropped 3 bases and J dropped 5 bases, with 16 bases sitting between them. Drawing of peripheral blood yielded about 10 milliliters from each donor. This entry is derived from a study of blood T cells in healthy people across ages. Regarding the study as a whole: In older individuals, TCR beta diversity per million T cells was lower, falling roughly linearly with age.

The authors ran a second PCR of about 6 to 11 cycles using a sample-barcoded 5' primer and a J-beta primer mix. TCRdb reanalysed the 5' RACE reads using MiXCR and keeps one entry per CDR3 protein. The profile covers about 1.6 million distinct CDR3 sequences, with almost 35% appearing a single time and 10% to 12% taken by the ten largest. The chain carries TRBV6-1 and TRBJ1-2, with a weak D call TRBD1 (5 bases). This TCR was recovered from a woman aged 25 to 39 in good health. The sample taken for sequencing was blood. CDR3 sequence reads: CASSDPLVRGYGYTF. CDR3 coding DNA: TGTGCCAGCAGTGACCCCCTCGTTAGGGGTTATGGCTACACCTTC.